This T cell receptor beta chain was observed in a study of T-cell reconstitution after alpha-beta-depleted transplantation in children (dated by TCRdb to 2016 to 2017). Concerning the study at large: Using TCR repertoire profiling, the study followed T-cell immune reconstitution in a quantitative way in children after TCRalphabeta/CD19-depleted allogeneic hematopoietic cell transplantation.

The sample's treatment or condition label, in plain terms: allogeneic hematopoietic cell transplantation with graft depleted of TCRalphabeta T cells and CD19 B cells. The transplant recipients were children given TCRalphabeta/CD19-depleted allogeneic hematopoietic cell grafts. Cut back by 3 bases and 3 bases, the V and J ends lie 9 bases apart. The CDR3 measures 13 amino acids from cysteine to phenylalanine. Just CDR3 DNA is preserved here, 39 bases in frame from base 1. Reading the germline V gene gives CDR1 MDHEN and CDR2 SYDVKM. This clonotype has just a few counts. The antigen it binds to is not known. No base quality values were provided; no much bigger clone lies one nucleotide off. The library was produced with PCR. The sequencer listed for this sample is Illumina HiSeq 2500. To normalize quantification of the TCRbeta repertoire, the TCR libraries were built with molecular barcoding that relied on unique molecular identifiers. In-frame beta chains were kept once TCRdb had trimmed the public reads at Q25 with fastp and called clones with MiXCR. A single entry per CDR3 protein holds the most common genes and DNA from its merged rows. The sample table shows some 440,000 distinct CDR3 sequences, and around 15% are seen once. The ten largest clones capture over 25% of the sample.

The paper's findings and limits, for the study overall: Over subsequent months, a decline in hyperexpanded clone frequencies was noted, and after one year, T-cell counts and TCRbeta diversity were mostly ascribed to newly produced T cells. In some patients, the high TCRbeta diversity seen at day 60 was put down to recipient T cells and intrathymic progenitors that had survived conditioning. The apparently early recovery of alphabetaT-cell counts about two months after transplant reportedly depended on only several hundred rapidly expanded clones that came from non-depleted graft cells.

This sequence was found in a boy in the first two years of life who had a stem cell transplant for Wiskott-Aldrich syndrome, so the T cells may come from the graft donor. The source was PBMCs, mostly from graft donor cells, collected 360 days after TCRalphabeta/CD19-depleted stem cell transplant. The chain is assembled from TRBV28 and TRBJ2-7, with the D gene uncertain. The nucleotides read TGTGCCAGCAGTTTGGCGGAAGACTACGAGCAGTACTTC. Its amino acids are CASSLAEDYEQYF.